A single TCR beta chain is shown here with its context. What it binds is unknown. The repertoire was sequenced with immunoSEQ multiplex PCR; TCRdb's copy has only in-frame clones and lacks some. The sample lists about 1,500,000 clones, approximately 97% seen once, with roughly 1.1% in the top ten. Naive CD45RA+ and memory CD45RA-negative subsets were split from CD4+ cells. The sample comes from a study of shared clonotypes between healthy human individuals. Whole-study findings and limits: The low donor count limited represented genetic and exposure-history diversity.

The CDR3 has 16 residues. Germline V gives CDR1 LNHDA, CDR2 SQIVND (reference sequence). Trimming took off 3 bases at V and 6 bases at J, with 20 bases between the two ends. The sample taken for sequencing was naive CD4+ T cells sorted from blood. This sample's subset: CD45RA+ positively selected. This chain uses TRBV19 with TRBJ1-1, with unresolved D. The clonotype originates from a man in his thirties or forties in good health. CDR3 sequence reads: CASSIFVRVEEAEAFF. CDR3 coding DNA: TGTGCCAGTAGTATCTTTGTTCGGGTGGAGGAGGCTGAAGCTTTCTTT. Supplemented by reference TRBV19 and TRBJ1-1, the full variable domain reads DGGITQSPKYLFRKEGQNVTLSCEQNLNHDAMYWYRQDPGQGLRLIYYSQIVNDFQKGDIAEGYSVSREKKESFPLTVTSAQKNPTAFYLCASSIFVRVEEAEAFFGQGTRLTVV.